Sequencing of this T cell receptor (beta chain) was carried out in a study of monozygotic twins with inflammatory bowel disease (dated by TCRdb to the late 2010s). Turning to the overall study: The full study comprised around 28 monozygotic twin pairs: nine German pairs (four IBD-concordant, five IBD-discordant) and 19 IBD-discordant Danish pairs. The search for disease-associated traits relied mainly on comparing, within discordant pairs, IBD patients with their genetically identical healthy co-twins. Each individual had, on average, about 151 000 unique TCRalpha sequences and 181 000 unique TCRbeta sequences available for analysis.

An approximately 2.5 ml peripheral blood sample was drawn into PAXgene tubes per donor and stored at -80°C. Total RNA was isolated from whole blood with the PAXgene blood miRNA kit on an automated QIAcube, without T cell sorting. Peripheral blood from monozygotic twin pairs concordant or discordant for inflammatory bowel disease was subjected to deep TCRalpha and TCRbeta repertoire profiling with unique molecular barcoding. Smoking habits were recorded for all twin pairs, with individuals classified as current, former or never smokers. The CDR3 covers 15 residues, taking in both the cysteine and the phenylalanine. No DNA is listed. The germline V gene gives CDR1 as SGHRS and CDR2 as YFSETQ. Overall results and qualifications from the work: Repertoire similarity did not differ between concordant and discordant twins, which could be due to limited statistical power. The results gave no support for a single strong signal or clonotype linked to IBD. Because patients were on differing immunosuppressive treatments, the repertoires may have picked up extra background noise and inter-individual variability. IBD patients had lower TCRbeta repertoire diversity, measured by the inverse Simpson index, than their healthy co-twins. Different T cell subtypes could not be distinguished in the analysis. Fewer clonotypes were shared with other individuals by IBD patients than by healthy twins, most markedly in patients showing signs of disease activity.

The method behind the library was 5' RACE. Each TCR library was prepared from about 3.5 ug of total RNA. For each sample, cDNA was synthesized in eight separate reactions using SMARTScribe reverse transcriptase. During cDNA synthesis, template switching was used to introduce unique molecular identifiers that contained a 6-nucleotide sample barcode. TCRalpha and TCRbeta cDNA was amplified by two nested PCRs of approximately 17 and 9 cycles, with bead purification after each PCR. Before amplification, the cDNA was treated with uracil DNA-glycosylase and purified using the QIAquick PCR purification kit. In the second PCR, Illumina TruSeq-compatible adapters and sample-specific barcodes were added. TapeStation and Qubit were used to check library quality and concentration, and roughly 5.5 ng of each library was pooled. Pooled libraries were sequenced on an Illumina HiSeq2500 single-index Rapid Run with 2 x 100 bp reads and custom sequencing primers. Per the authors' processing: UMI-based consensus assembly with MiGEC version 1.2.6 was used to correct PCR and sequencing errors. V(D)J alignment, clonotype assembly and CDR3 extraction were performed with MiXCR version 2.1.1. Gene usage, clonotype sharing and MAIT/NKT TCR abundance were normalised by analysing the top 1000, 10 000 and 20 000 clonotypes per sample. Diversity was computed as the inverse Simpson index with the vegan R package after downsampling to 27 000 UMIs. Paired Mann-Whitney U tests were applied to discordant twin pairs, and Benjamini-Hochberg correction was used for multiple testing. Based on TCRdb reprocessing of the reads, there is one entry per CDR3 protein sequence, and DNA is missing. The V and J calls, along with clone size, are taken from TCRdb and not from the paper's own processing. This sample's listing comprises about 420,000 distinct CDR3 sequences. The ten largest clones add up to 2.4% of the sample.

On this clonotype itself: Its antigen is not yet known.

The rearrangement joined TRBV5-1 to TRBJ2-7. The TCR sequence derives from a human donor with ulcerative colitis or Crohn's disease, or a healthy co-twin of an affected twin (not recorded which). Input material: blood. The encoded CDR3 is CASSLEGRASSEQYF.